The clone carrying this T cell receptor beta chain was counted a single time. These data belong to a study of Ad26.COV2.S vaccination and SARS-CoV-2 variants. Background on the study: By the intramuscular route, Ad26.COV2.S was given once, or twice 56 days apart.

Treatment defined: about 20 received Ad26.COV2.S at low or high dose, single or two shots; about 5 received placebo; per-sample allocation not given. The investigators took samples on day 63 after the first vaccine or placebo injection. The repertoire was sequenced with immunoSEQ multiplex PCR; TCRdb's copy has only in-frame clones and lacks some. The data hold 350,000 to 400,000 clones, with 70% to 90% observed a single time. This CDR3 region has 14 residues. V lost 6 bases and J 1 base, leaving 14 bases between the germline ends. Germline lookup yields CDR1 SGHRS and CDR2 YFSETQ. The source material was peripheral blood, sampled in a trial of Ad26.COV2.S vaccine versus placebo. The rearrangement uses TRBV5-1 and TRBJ2-7; no firm D call. This sequence originates from a person aged 18-65 years who received the Ad26.COV2.S COVID-19 vaccine or a placebo. The CDR3 reads CASNPASGSYEQYF. Written as DNA, the CDR3 is TGCGCCAGCAACCCTGCCTCCGGGTCCTACGAGCAGTACTTC.